The entry that follows covers one TCR beta chain sequence. Assay: immunoSEQ multiplex PCR; the TCRdb copy retains only in-frame clones and omits some. The sample includes about 180,000 clones, roughly 81% of them seen just once. Seattle's cohort entered during active infection and was followed longitudinally. This entry is derived from a study of blood T cell repertoires in COVID-19. J was trimmed by 2 bases and V by 1 base; bases with no gene match: 4. Germline values: CDR1 MGHRA, CDR2 YSYEKL. The CDR3 is made up of 15 amino acids. Input material: peripheral blood. The sequence came from an elderly woman with COVID-19, enrolled during active disease. The V and J genes are TRBV4-1 and TRBJ2-5, with 7 bases aligning to TRBD2. The CDR3 DNA is TGCGCCAGCAGCCAAGTGGGACTATGGCAAGAGACCCAGTACTTC. Protein product: CASSQVGLWQETQYF.